Listed below are T cell receptor beta chains from one sample, sequenced in a study of CD8+CD57+ T cells in acquired aplastic anemia. Using its own MiXCR run on the reads, TCRdb lists one record per CDR3 protein. This table holds 400,000 to 450,000 distinct CDR3 sequences, 60% to 80% found once. The source material was sorted CD4+, CD8+, or CD8+CD57+ T cells (not recorded which) from PBMCs. Receptor source: a human donor in good health, serving as a control. Both conserved end residues are part of each CDR3. Each record gives: V gene, clone size, J gene, D gene, CDR3 protein, CDR3 DNA. D genes are given only for firm matches. Rows may omit the clone size; those that give it use once, few, many or a size class.

TRBV4-3	many	TRBJ2-7	TRBD2	CASSQLSGGGPYEQYF	TGCGCCAGCAGCCAACTTAGCGGGGGGGGACCCTACGAGCAGTACTTC
TRBV11-3	.	TRBJ2-2	TRBD2	CASSGTGLAGDTGELFF	TGTGCCAGCAGCGGAACGGGACTAGCGGGGGACACCGGGGAGCTGTTTTTT
TRBV7-2	.	TRBJ2-1	TRBD2	CASSLLPSIAGNYNEQFF	TGTGCCAGCAGCTTACTTCCTAGTATAGCGGGGAACTACAATGAGCAGTTCTTC
TRBV24-1	.	TRBJ2-5	.	CATSDSQETQYF	TGTGCCACCAGTGATTCGCAAGAGACCCAGTACTTC
TRBV2	.	TRBJ2-1	TRBD2	CASSLGGAQLF	TGTGCCAGCAGCTTGGGAGGGGCGCAGCTCTTC
TRBV15	few	TRBJ2-3	.	CATSRDRVSTDTQYF	TGTGCCACCAGCAGAGATCGGGTTAGCACAGATACGCAGTATTTT
TRBV5-1	.	TRBJ2-5	.	CASSQQGLGSETQYF	TGCGCCAGCAGCCAACAGGGACTCGGGTCCGAGACCCAGTACTTC
TRBV12-5	many	TRBJ2-3	TRBD1	CASGTGGTDTQYF	TGTGCTAGTGGGACAGGGGGGACAGATACGCAGTATTTT
TRBV9	.	TRBJ1-1	.	CASSEDQRRSETEAFF	TGTGCCAGCAGCGAGGACCAGCGACGGTCAGAAACTGAAGCTTTCTTT
TRBV7-6	few	TRBJ2-7	.	CASSGTGTDTQYF	TGTGCCAGCAGCGGGACTGGGACGGATACGCAGTACTTC
TRBV5-1	many	TRBJ1-2	TRBD1	CASSWQTGTANYGYTF	TGCGCCAGCAGCTGGCAAACCGGGACAGCTAACTATGGCTACACCTTC
TRBV19	.	TRBJ1-1	.	CAITEAGNTEAFF	TGTGCCATCACTGAGGCCGGGAACACTGAAGCTTTCTTT
TRBV20-1	.	TRBJ1-1	.	CSAPRRLAPTEAFF	TGCAGTGCTCCACGCCGTTTAGCGCCTACTGAAGCTTTCTTT
TRBV2	.	TRBJ1-1	.	CASVKGAEWTEAFF	TGTGCCAGCGTAAAGGGTGCGGAGTGGACTGAAGCTTTCTTT
TRBV4-3	many	TRBJ1-1	.	CASSQDNRMNTEAFF	TGCGCCAGCAGCCAAGATAACAGGATGAACACTGAAGCTTTCTTT
TRBV9	.	TRBJ1-5	TRBD1	CASSAGQGGYGKNF	TGTGCCAGCAGCGCGGGCCAGGGGGGCTATGGTAAGAATTTT
TRBV20-1	.	TRBJ2-1	.	CSAREGSASNEQFF	TGCAGTGCTAGAGAGGGCAGCGCCAGCAATGAGCAGTTCTTC
TRBV9	once	TRBJ1-1	.	CASSGPPQTNTEAFF	TGTGCCAGCAGCGGACCACCACAGACGAACACTGAAGCTTTCTTT
TRBV12-3/TRBV12-4	.	TRBJ1-5	.	CASRNRDHHQPQHF	TGTGCCAGCAGGAACCGAGATCATCATCAGCCCCAGCATTTT
TRBV2	.	TRBJ2-4	.	CASSSQKLKTIQYF	TGTGCCAGCAGCTCACAGAAACTTAAAACCATTCAGTACTTC
TRBV14	.	TRBJ2-2	.	CASSRQDGGEGVLFF	TGTGCCAGCAGCCGGCAGGATGGTGGGGAGGGGGTGTTGTTTTTT
TRBV19	many	TRBJ2-1	.	CASKAGDEQFF	TGTGCCAGTAAAGCGGGTGATGAGCAGTTCTTC
TRBV11-1	many	TRBJ1-1	.	CASSLERNEAFF	TGTGCCAGCAGCTTAGAGAGGAATGAAGCTTTCTTT
TRBV2	.	TRBJ1-5	.	CASSMARGRNQPQHF	TGTGCCAGCAGCATGGCCAGGGGCCGCAATCAGCCCCAGCATTTT
TRBV15	few	TRBJ1-2	.	CATSRDEYGYTF	TGTGCCACCAGCAGAGATGAGTATGGCTACACCTTC
TRBV12-3/TRBV12-4	few	TRBJ2-5	.	CASSLRAKETQYF	TGTGCCAGCAGTTTACGGGCAAAAGAGACCCAGTACTTC
TRBV7-2	.	TRBJ2-7	TRBD1	CASSVGQQGAQYF	TGTGCCAGCAGCGTGGGACAGCAGGGGGCGCAGTACTTC
TRBV2	many	TRBJ1-1	.	CASSAERGTEAFF	TGTGCCAGCAGTGCGGAAAGGGGCACTGAAGCTTTCTTT
TRBV7-6	.	TRBJ1-5	.	CASSPYGIEQYFGPQHF	.
TRBV10-3	many	TRBJ1-4	.	CAISLDRNEKLFF	TGTGCCATCAGTTTGGACAGAAATGAAAAACTGTTTTTT
TRBV2	many	TRBJ2-2	.	CASSVGTGELFF	TGTGCCAGCAGTGTAGGAACCGGGGAGCTGTTTTTT
TRBV19	.	TRBJ2-5	TRBD2	CASSGGSETQYF	TGTGCCAGTAGCGGGGGGTCGGAGACCCAGTACTTC